This TCR beta chain originates from a study of T cell responses to AZD1222 COVID-19 vaccine. Study conclusions and caveats: Vaccine-associated CD4 TCRs ranged over spike, dominating at 160-218 and 743-854. At study baseline, merely six AZD1222 recipients were seropositive. Among the donors, most were white British and more were female, and clonal diversity was possibly underestimated. Repertoires were obtained only post-peak T cell response.

For this clone: Antigen unknown.

Clones were read by immunoSEQ multiplex PCR, and TCRdb kept only the in-frame ones, dropping some. Counted here are under 70,000 clones, about 90% occurring once; the ten biggest clones make up 13% to 15%. Germline V lookup: CDR1 LNHDA, CDR2 SQIVND (reference sequence). The CDR3 covers 13 residues. V was cut by 0 bases and J by 3 bases, with 6 bases left in between. The sequence was obtained from an adult who received the AZD1222 COVID-19 vaccine. V gene TRBV19 combines with J gene TRBJ2-7; D remains ambiguous. The sequenced sample was peripheral blood, obtained 28 days after the second AZD1222 dose. CDR3 sequence (DNA): TGTGCCAGTAGTATAGATCGGGTCTACGAGCAGTACTTC. Translating it yields CASSIDRVYEQYF.